The 9 T cell receptor beta chains below all came from one sample that was sequenced in a study of T cell responses to AZD1222 COVID-19 vaccine. Sequenced by immunoSEQ multiplex PCR; TCRdb stores in-frame clones only, minus some. The sample holds some 150,000 clones, 90% to 95% seen once. The input for sequencing was peripheral blood, taken on day 0 of AZD1222 vaccination. The receptors come from an adult in good health.

The chain recombines TRBV6-2 or TRBV6-3 with TRBJ2-2; D is undetermined. V dropped 0 bases and J dropped 16 bases, with 15 bases sitting between them. The germline gives CDR1 MNHEY, CDR2 SVGEGT. The CDR3 has 13 amino acids. CDR3 bases: TGTGCCAGCAGTTACTCGATTTCCGCGCCCCGGTTTTTT. It yields the protein CASSYSISAPRFF.

The chain combines TRBV13 with TRBJ1-1, with D tentatively TRBD1 (6 bases). With 8 bases removed from V and 0 bases from J, the gap between germline ends came to 22 bases. Per germline, CDR1 PRHDT and CDR2 FYEKMQ (reference sequence). The CDR3 runs to 17 residues. The CDR3 is CASQGRGRVGLNTEAFF. The CDR3 coding sequence is TGTGCCAGCCAAGGAAGGGGGAGGGTCGGCCTGAACACTGAAGCTTTCTTT. Supplemented by reference TRBV13 and TRBJ1-1, the full variable domain reads AAGVIQSPRHLIKEKRETATLKCYPIPRHDTVYWYQQGPGQDPQFLISFYEKMQSDKGSIPDRFSAQQFSDYHSELNMSSLELGDSALYFCASQGRGRVGLNTEAFFGQGTRLTVV.

The count of this clone is one. The V gene is TRBV7-2, the J gene TRBJ2-7; TRBD1 matches 7 bases. Germline values: CDR1 SGHTA, CDR2 FQGNSA. Trimming removed 5 bases from V and 4 bases from J; junction bases left unmatched: 11. This CDR3 is built from 15 residues. The DNA for the CDR3 is TGTGCCAGCAGCGGGGGAGCGGCAGGGGGTTACGAGCAGTACTTC. The encoded protein is CASSGGAAGGYEQYF.

The rearrangement links TRBV3-1 (or the pseudogene TRBV3-2) to TRBJ1-2; TRBD1 matches 12 bases. The CDR3 is 17 residues long. The ends lost 1 base at V and 8 bases at J; junction bases unmatched: 11. Germline assignment: CDR1 LGHDT and CDR2 YNNKEL (reference sequence). DNA for the CDR3: TGTGCCAGCAGCCAAGCGGGGACAGGGGGCGCGGCAAGGGGCTACACCTTC. The encoded protein is CASSQAGTGGAARGYTF.

V usage is TRBV20-1 and J usage is TRBJ2-3; D possibly corresponds to TRBD2 (6 bases). This CDR3 is built from 15 residues. V shed 3 bases and J shed 3 bases, with 16 bases lying between them. Germline loops: CDR1 DFQATT, CDR2 SNEGSKA (reference sequence). The CDR3 DNA reads TGCAGTGCTAGTAGTGGCGGACTAAGGACAGATACGCAGTATTTT. As protein: CSASSGGLRTDTQYF.

The rearrangement links TRBV4-3 to TRBJ1-5, with TRBD1 as a possible D gene (6 bases). Per germline, CDR1 LGHNA and CDR2 YSLEER. The ends were cut back, 0 bases at V and 7 bases at J, with 13 bases in the middle. CDR3 length equals 15 residues. CDR3 loop: CASSQDPQGYQPQHF. The CDR3 nucleotides are TGCGCCAGCAGCCAAGACCCCCAGGGGTACCAGCCCCAGCATTTT.

The chain has TRBV9 and TRBJ1-4; 7 bases line up with TRBD1. The CDR3 is made up of 15 amino acids. Per germline, CDR1 SGDLS and CDR2 YYNGEE. The junction had 10 bases not matched to a gene; V was cut back by 3 bases and J by 8 bases. CDR3 loop: CASSDDRDRREKLFF. CDR3 DNA sequence: TGTGCCAGCAGCGACGACCGGGACAGAAGGGAAAAACTGTTTTTT. The entire variable domain, with the rest obtained from reference TRBV9 and TRBJ1-4, is as follows: DSGVTQTPKHLITATGQRVTLRCSPRSGDLSVYWYQQSLDQGLQFLIQYYNGEERAKGNILERFSAQQFPDLHSELNLSSLELGDSALYFCASSDDRDRREKLFFGSGTQLSVL.

The J gene is TRBJ2-1, the V gene TRBV5-4; D possibly corresponds to TRBD1 (6 bases). The CDR3 spans 14 residues. Germline CDR1 and CDR2: SGHNT and YYREEE (reference sequence). V lost 2 bases and J 7 bases, leaving 13 bases between the germline ends. The CDR3 reads CASSFPRGRNEQFF. CDR3 bases: TGTGCCAGCAGCTTTCCCAGGGGAAGGAATGAGCAGTTCTTC.

The chain recombines TRBV28 with TRBJ1-2; D perhaps matches TRBD1 (6 bases). CDR3 length: 15 amino acids. Trimming took 1 base from V and 0 from J, leaving 9 bases between them. Per the germline V gene, CDR1 is MDHEN and CDR2 is SYDVKM. CDR3 in DNA: TGTGCCAGCAGTTTATATTGGGACACTAACTATGGCTACACCTTC. Residues: CASSLYWDTNYGYTF.